These T cell receptor beta chains were read from a single sample in a study of blood T cell repertoires in COVID-19. Measured with immunoSEQ multiplex PCR; TCRdb has only the in-frame clones, and not every one. The sample contains 85,000 to 130,000 clones, 76% of which appear only once. Sequences were obtained from peripheral blood. These receptors originate from a man older than 75 with COVID-19, enrolled during active disease. CDR3s include the opening cysteine and the closing phenylalanine or tryptophan. Each record gives: D gene, V gene, CDR3 length, J gene, clone size, CDR3 DNA, CDR3 protein. A D gene is named only where the DNA matches it firmly. Clone size is stated in some rows and not others, as once, few, many or a class when expanded.

-	TRBV7-2	16	TRBJ1-3	-	TGTGCCAGCAGCTTAAATGCCAGAGGCTCTGGAAACACCATATATTTT	CASSLNARGSGNTIYF
TRBD1	TRBV5-1	16	TRBJ1-2	-	TGCGCCAGCAGCTTGGGCCCGGGACAGGGCAACTATGGCTACACCTTC	CASSLGPGQGNYGYTF
-	TRBV5-1	15	TRBJ1-4	few	TGCGCCAGCAGCCGGGGGAGTGCAACTAATGAAAAACTGTTTTTT	CASSRGSATNEKLFF
TRBD1	TRBV27	18	TRBJ2-6	-	TGTGCCAGCAGTCAACTCAGGACAGGGGGCGCTGGGGCCAACGTCCTGACTTTC	CASSQLRTGGAGANVLTF
TRBD2	TRBV7-2	19	TRBJ2-3	-	TGTGCCAGCAGCCGCACGGGACTAGCGGGAGGGGTGAGCACAGATACGCAGTATTTT	CASSRTGLAGGVSTDTQYF
TRBD1	TRBV27	17	TRBJ1-6	-	TGTGCCAGCAGTTTATCCCTGACAGGGTTCGATGGTTCACCCCTCCACTTT	CASSLSLTGFDGSPLHF
-	TRBV12-3/TRBV12-4	13	TRBJ1-2	-	TGTGCCAGCCGTGAGGAGAAATCCTTTGGCTACACCTTC	CASREEKSFGYTF
TRBD1	TRBV6-6	14	TRBJ1-2	-	TGTGCCAGCAGCCGACAGGGGGTAGACTATGGCTACACCTTC	CASSRQGVDYGYTF
TRBD1	TRBV4-1	16	TRBJ1-2	-	TGCGCCAGCAGCCGCGCAAGCCAGGGGGTAGGCTATGGCTACACCTTC	CASSRASQGVGYGYTF
TRBD1	TRBV29-1	13	TRBJ2-7	-	TGCAGCGTTGTGGGGACAGACTCCTACGAGCAGTACTTC	CSVVGTDSYEQYF
-	TRBV4-2	14	TRBJ1-1	once	TGTGCCAGCAGCCAACGTCGAGAGAACACTGAAGCTTTCTTT	CASSQRRENTEAFF
-	TRBV4-3	17	TRBJ2-3	-	TGCGCCAGCAGCCAAGAAGGAACTAGCCCGCATGAGGATACGCAGTATTTT	CASSQEGTSPHEDTQYF
-	TRBV3-1/TRBV3-2	12	TRBJ2-7	once	TGTGCCAGCAGCCAAAGACAGGAGAACAAAAACTTC	CASSQRQENKNF
-	TRBV28	15	TRBJ2-5	-	TGTGCCAGCAGTTTAACGGGACTGAACCAAGAGACCCAGTACTTC	CASSLTGLNQETQYF
-	TRBV19	15	TRBJ2-7	-	TGTGCCAGTAGTATGGGAGGTTCCAGCTCCTACGAGCAGTACTTC	CASSMGGSSSYEQYF
-	TRBV28	15	TRBJ2-7	-	TGTGCCAGCAGTTTCTTGATGACAGCCTCCTACGAGCAGTACTTC	CASSFLMTASYEQYF
-	TRBV10-3	16	TRBJ2-3	-	TGTGCCATCAGTGATCTGTCAGGGGACGGCACAGATACGCAGTATTTT	CAISDLSGDGTDTQYF
-	TRBV29-1	13	TRBJ2-1	-	TGCAGCGTTGAAAGGACAGTTTACAATGAGCAGTTCTTC	CSVERTVYNEQFF
-	TRBV7-6	16	TRBJ2-7	-	TGTGCCAGCAGCTTAGAGGATTCGGCGGGTCCCTACGAGCAGTACTTC	CASSLEDSAGPYEQYF
-	TRBV3-1/TRBV3-2	13	TRBJ2-7	-	TGTGCCAGCTTACAATCGGGAGTAAGCGAGCAGTACTTC	CASLQSGVSEQYF
TRBD1	TRBV10-3	13	TRBJ2-1	-	TGTGCCATCAGGGACAGGGGGCGGAATGAGCAGTTCTTC	CAIRDRGRNEQFF
-	TRBV18	14	TRBJ1-5	-	TGTGCCAGCTCACCACAGGGGGGCAATCAGCCCCAGCATTTT	CASSPQGGNQPQHF